The T cell receptor (beta chain) described here comes from a study of breast tumors, draining lymph nodes, adjacent tissues. The study's findings and limits: Tumor and nontumor repertoires were significantly more similar in luminal-like than in basal-like breast cancer.

This clonotype showed up many times. Its antigen is as yet unknown. Germline trimming cut 5 bases from V and 2 bases from J; bases unmatched to any gene: 7. The CDR3 spans 15 residues. TCRdb re-called the multiplex PCR reads through MiXCR, storing one row per CDR3 protein. The sample has roughly 260,000 distinct CDR3 sequences; over 25% are singletons. The lymph nodes were axillary draining lymph nodes from breast cancer patients. This receptor was taken from a female donor with breast cancer. Some clones in this sample may be carry-over from other donors' samples. The sample consisted of axillary lymph node tissue. The gene calls are TRBV12-3 or TRBV12-4 and TRBJ2-3; 7 nucleotides line up with TRBD1. The CDR3 nucleotides read TGTGCCAGCAGTACCTCCGGGACAGACACAGATACGCAGTATTTT. It codes for CASSTSGTDTDTQYF.